A single TCR beta chain is shown here with its context. What it binds is not known. This sample is part of a study of T cells in Graves' hyperthyroidism and ophthalmopathy. Whole-study context: At the time of initial diagnosis and before any treatment, peripheral blood was collected. Findings and limits, study-wide: Most thyroid clonotypes expanded above 0.001 appeared in blood too.

Patients were excluded because of uncontrolled infection, other autoimmune disease, pregnancy or lactation. On the basis of clinical symptoms, serum thyroxine and TRAb, thyroid ultrasound and orbital computed tomography, diagnoses were made. It was RNA transcripts that yielded the amplified TCR beta CDR3 regions. First-round RT-PCR of the TCR CDR3 relied on the HTBI primer set. TCRdb ran MiXCR on the multiplex PCR reads and lists one entry per CDR3 protein. The sample shows roughly 800,000 distinct CDR3 sequences, 35% to 45% of them seen only once. This CDR3 spans 13 amino acids. From germline, CDR1 is LNHDA and CDR2 SQIVND (reference sequence). V was clipped by 5 bases and J by 7 bases, with 14 bases between them.

The clonotype was recovered from a man younger than 35 with Graves' hyperthyroidism. Input material: blood. The rearrangement uses TRBV19 and TRBJ2-5; a weak D match, TRBD2 (5 bases). CDR3 nucleotides: TGTGCCAGTAGTGACCCGGGATGGGGGACCCAGTACTTC. It translates to CASSDPGWGTQYF. Full variable domain (outside the CDR3, taken from reference TRBV19 and TRBJ2-5): DGGITQSPKYLFRKEGQNVTLSCEQNLNHDAMYWYRQDPGQGLRLIYYSQIVNDFQKGDIAEGYSVSREKKESFPLTVTSAQKNPTAFYLCASSDPGWGTQYFGPGTRLLVL.